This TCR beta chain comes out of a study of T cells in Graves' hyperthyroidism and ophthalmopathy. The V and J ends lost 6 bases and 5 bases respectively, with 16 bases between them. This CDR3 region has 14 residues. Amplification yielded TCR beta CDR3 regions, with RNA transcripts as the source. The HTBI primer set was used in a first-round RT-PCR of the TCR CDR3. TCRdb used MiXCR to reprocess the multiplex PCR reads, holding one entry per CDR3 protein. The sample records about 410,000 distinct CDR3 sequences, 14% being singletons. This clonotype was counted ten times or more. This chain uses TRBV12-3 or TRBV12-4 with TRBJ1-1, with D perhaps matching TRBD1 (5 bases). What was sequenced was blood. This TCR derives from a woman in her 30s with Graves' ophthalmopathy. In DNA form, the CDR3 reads TGTGCCAGCAGAAGACAGCCTCCGGGGACTGAAGCTTTCTTT. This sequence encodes CASRRQPPGTEAFF.